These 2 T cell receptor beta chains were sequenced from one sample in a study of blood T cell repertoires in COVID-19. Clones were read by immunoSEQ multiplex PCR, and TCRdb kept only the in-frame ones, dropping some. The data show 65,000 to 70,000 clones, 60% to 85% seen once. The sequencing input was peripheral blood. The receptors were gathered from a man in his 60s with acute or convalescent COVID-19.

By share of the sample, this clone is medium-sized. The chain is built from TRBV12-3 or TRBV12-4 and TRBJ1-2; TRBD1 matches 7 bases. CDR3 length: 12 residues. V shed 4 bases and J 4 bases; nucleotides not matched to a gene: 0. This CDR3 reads CASSWDSYGYTF. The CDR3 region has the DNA TGTGCCAGCAGTTGGGACAGCTATGGCTACACCTTC.

In nucleotides, the CDR3 is TGTGCCAGCAGCCCCGGACTAGCGGGGGGCTCTCAAGAGACCCAGTACTTC. Protein sequence: CASSPGLAGGSQETQYF. The chain recombines TRBV7-9 with TRBJ2-5, with 14 bases identical to TRBD2. CDR1 and CDR2 (germline): SEHNR, FQNEAQ (reference sequence). This CDR3 is built from 17 residues. Trimming at V came to 5 bases and at J to 2 bases, leaving 7 bases not matched to a gene.